This T cell receptor beta chain originates from a study of T-cell memory formation after mild COVID-19. Whole-study findings and limits: Clones shrinking from day 15 to 85 showed even CD4/CD8 mixes; later expanders tilted CD4+.

There are 15 residues in the CDR3. V shed 4 bases and J 8 bases; nucleotides not matched to a gene: 6. Germline V gene lookup returns CDR1 SEHNR and CDR2 FQNEAQ (reference sequence). About this clonotype: Its antigen remains unknown.

Constant-segment primers served in 5'RACE that generated TCR alpha and TCR beta cDNA libraries bearing sample barcodes and UMIs. TCRdb reprocessed the 5' RACE reads with MiXCR, giving one entry per CDR3 protein. The sample lists 450,000 to 650,000 distinct CDR3 sequences, roughly 18% occurring once. The receptor was isolated from an adult woman who had mild COVID-19 (a few samples of this study predate the infection). Cell type and time point are not known. Sequencing was performed on PBMCs or a T cell subset sorted from them (not recorded which). V gene TRBV7-9 combines with J gene TRBJ2-1; 12 bases match TRBD2. DNA for the CDR3: TGTGCCAGCAGCTCCCTAGCGGGAGGGCGGTATGAGCAGTTCTTC. Its translation is CASSSLAGGRYEQFF.